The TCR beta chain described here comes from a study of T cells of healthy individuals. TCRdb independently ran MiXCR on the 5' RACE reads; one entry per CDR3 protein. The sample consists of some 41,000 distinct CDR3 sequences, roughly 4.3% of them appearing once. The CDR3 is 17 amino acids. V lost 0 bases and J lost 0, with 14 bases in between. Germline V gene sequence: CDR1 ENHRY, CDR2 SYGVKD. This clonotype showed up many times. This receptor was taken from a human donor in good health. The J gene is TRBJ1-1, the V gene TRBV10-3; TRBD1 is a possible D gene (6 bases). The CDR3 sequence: CAISESYRERVNTEAFF. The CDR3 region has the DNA TGTGCCATCAGTGAGTCTTACAGGGAGCGGGTGAACACTGAAGCTTTCTTT.